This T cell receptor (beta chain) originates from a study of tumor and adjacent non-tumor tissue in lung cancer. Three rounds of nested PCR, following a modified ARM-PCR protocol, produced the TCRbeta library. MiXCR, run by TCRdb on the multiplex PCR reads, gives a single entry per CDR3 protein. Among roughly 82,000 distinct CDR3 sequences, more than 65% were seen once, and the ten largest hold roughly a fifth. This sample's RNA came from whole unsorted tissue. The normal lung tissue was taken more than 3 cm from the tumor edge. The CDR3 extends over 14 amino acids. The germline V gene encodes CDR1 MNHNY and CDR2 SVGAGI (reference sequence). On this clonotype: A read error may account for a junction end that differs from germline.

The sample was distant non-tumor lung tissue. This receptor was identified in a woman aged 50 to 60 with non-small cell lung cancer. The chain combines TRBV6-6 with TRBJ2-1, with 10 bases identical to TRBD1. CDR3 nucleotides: TGTGCCAGCAGTCTGGGACAGGGGAGCAATGAGCGGTTCTTC. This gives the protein CASSLGQGSNERFF.